Listed below are T cell receptor beta chains from one sample, sequenced in a study of blood T cell repertoires in COVID-19. Some clones are missing from TCRdb's copy, which holds only in-frame ones; the method was immunoSEQ multiplex PCR. The sample carries a few hundred thousand clones, roughly 80% recorded once. The sequencing input was peripheral blood. The receptors derive from a woman younger than 30 with acute or convalescent COVID-19. CDR3s leave out the opening cysteine and the closing phenylalanine or tryptophan. Fields, in order: D gene, CDR3 length, J gene, V gene, CDR3 protein. The D gene is left open where the match is weak.

>TRBD1|13|TRBJ2-7|TRBV18
ASSPLDRGVYEQY
>TRBD2|13|TRBJ2-7|TRBV19
ASSPTSGYSYEQY
>NA|15|TRBJ2-7|TRBV19
ASSQAGLAPGSYEQY
>TRBD1|16|TRBJ2-5|TRBV3-1/TRBV3-2
ASSQVLGQGGRQETQY
>NA|11|TRBJ2-1|TRBV19
ATRRHLGDEQF
>NA|10|TRBJ1-1|TRBV5-5
ASSFHVQGAF
>TRBD1|13|TRBJ2-2|TRBV6-5
ASRMTGANTGELF
>TRBD2|14|TRBJ2-3|TRBV25-1
ASSERGLAGEDTQY
>TRBD2|12|TRBJ2-1|TRBV9
ASSGGLTGNEQF
>TRBD2|13|TRBJ2-5|TRBV30
AWTRGLAGGETQY
>NA|11|TRBJ2-2|TRBV7-9
ASSSLSTGELF
>TRBD1|13|TRBJ1-2|TRBV6-5
ASSLIRDRGYGYT
>NA|13|TRBJ2-1|TRBV5-4
ASSLSESSYNEQF
>NA|11|TRBJ2-2|TRBV20-1
SASVLDTGELF
>TRBD1|11|TRBJ1-2|TRBV12-3/TRBV12-4
ASSFGQGVGYT
>NA|12|TRBJ1-1|TRBV30
AWSTPFLNTEAF
>TRBD2|12|TRBJ2-1|TRBV19
ASSLRTSYNEQF
>TRBD2|14|TRBJ2-7|TRBV28
ASRLGPAGVSYEQY
>NA|15|TRBJ2-5|TRBV5-1
ASSQTGSGVFQETQY